This TCR beta chain was documented in a study of blood T cell repertoires in COVID-19 (dated by TCRdb to between 2020 and 2021). In the study overall: Samples from collaborators originated in the United States, Italy and Spain and spanned both the acute and convalescent phases of COVID-19. Subjects who had been exposed to COVID-19, were actively infected with it, or had recovered from it provided the deeply sampled blood TCRbeta repertoires that made up the dataset. A freely available public database, intended as a resource for researchers studying the immune response to SARS-CoV-2, is where the repertoires were released. The samples were drawn from the first 160 participants of the ongoing ImmuneRACE study and from roughly 1,300 subjects provided by 6 global collaborators. Sample metadata almost always included a de-identified subject ID, COVID-19 status, age in years and sex. The material from the prospective study consisted of cDNA or gDNA derived from T cells, B-cell-depleted T cells, or PBMCs. Where available, HLA class I and class II types were obtained from metadata supplied by the sample provider rather than from assay-based typing. Study-wide findings and limitations: Clinical and demographic metadata were provided uncurated, with the amount varying by source and participant.

In regard to this clone: Which antigen it targets is not known. Per-base qualities were not stored, and no clone one base away is much larger.

The CDR3 covers 15 residues, taking in both the cysteine and the phenylalanine. Of all the DNA, just the CDR3 is kept, 45 bases in frame from base 1. The germline V gene (reference sequence) supplies CDR1 LNHDA and CDR2 SQIVND. V trim: 5 bases; J trim: 0 bases; unmatched bases: 5. The immunoSEQ Assay, a bias-controlled multiplex PCR, was used to amplify TCRbeta CDR3 regions from genomic DNA. The paper's processing steps were these. Within the assay, amplification of reference gene primers was used to estimate how many nucleated cells each sample contained. Sequence reads were collapsed and filtered to measure the absolute abundance of every unique TCRbeta CDR3 rearrangement. For each sample, productive Simpson clonality was calculated by taking the square root of Simpson's diversity index across productive rearrangements. Imported from immuneACCESS, the table was reduced by TCRdb to in-frame sequences with V and J called. These copies leave out some clones; in studies compared against another copy, an unresolved V gene accounts for under half, and the cause of the remainder is not known. Clonal size and the V and J genes are those of that table, whereas D and trimming came from the DNA. The sample table lists 150,000 to 200,000 clones, more than 85% of them with a count of one. 0.5% to 0.65% of the sample is held by the ten biggest clonotypes.

Whole blood was collected in K2EDTA tubes by collaborating institutions according to the institutions' own protocols. For TCRbeta analysis, collaborators shipped samples in one of three forms: frozen whole blood, isolated PBMCs, or DNA extracted from either of those sample types. Here the chain combines TRBV19 and TRBJ2-3, and 7 junctional nucleotides match TRBD1. What was sequenced was peripheral blood. This receptor was obtained from a man aged 50 to 59 with acute or convalescent COVID-19. The CDR3 in this case is CASSRGTESTDTQYF. The nucleotide sequence reads TGTGCCAGTAGTCGTGGGACAGAGAGCACAGATACGCAGTATTTT.